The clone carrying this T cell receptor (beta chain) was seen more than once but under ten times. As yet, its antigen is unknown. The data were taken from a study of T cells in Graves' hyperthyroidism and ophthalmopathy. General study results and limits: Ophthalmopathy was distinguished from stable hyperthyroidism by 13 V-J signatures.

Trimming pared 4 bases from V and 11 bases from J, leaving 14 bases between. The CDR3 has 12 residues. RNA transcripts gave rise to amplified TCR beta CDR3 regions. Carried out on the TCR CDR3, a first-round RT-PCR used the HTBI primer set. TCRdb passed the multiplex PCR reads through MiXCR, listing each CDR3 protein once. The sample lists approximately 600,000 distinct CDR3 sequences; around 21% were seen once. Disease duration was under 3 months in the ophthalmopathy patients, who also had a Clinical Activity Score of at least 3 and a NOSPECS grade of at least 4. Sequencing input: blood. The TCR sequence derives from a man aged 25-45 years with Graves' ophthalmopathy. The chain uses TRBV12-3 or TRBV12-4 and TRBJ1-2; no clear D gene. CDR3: CASSWGKIGYTF. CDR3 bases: TGTGCCAGCAGTTGGGGTAAAATAGGGTACACCTTC.